These 20 T cell receptor beta chains were all obtained from the same sample, sequenced in a study of T-cell memory formation after mild COVID-19. TCRdb reprocessed the 5' RACE reads with MiXCR, giving one entry per CDR3 protein. Here the sample spans 410,000 or so distinct CDR3 sequences, around 22% being singletons. Input material: PBMCs or a T cell subset sorted from them (not recorded which). The receptors here all came from an adult woman who had mild COVID-19 (a few samples of this study predate the infection). Cell type and time point are not known.

V and J are TRBV5-1 and TRBJ2-3; 7 bases agree with TRBD2. The CDR3 length is 16 residues. From germline, CDR1 is SGHRS and CDR2 YFSETQ. V shed 0 bases and J 2 bases; nucleotides not matched to a gene: 6. This CDR3 is CASSLGASGTTDTQYF. CDR3 sequence (DNA): TGCGCCAGCAGCTTGGGGGCTAGCGGCACCACAGATACGCAGTATTTT. Combining the CDR3 with reference TRBV5-1 and TRBJ2-3 gives the whole variable domain KAGVTQTPRYLIKTRGQQVTLSCSPISGHRSVSWYQQTPGQGLQFLFEYFSETQRNKGNFPGRFSGRQFSNSRSEMNVSTLELGDSALYLCASSLGASGTTDTQYFGPGTRLTVL.

This clonotype has more than one count but fewer than ten. The chain is built from TRBV6-5 and TRBJ2-2; 9 bases are a match to TRBD2. The J segment lost 6 bases and the V segment lost 7 bases, leaving 6 bases of the junction unmatched. CDR1 and CDR2 (germline): MNHEY, SVGAGI. The length of the CDR3 is 14 residues. CDR3 region: CASKGGRAAGELFF. CDR3 nucleotides: TGTGCCAGCAAAGGCGGGAGGGCCGCCGGGGAGCTGTTTTTT.

The sample holds many counts of this clonotype. The chain employs TRBV20-1 and TRBJ2-3; D possibly uses TRBD1 or TRBD2 (7 bases each). The CDR3 length is 17 residues. Germline V CDR1 and CDR2: DFQATT, SNEGSKA (reference sequence). Trimming removed 5 bases from V and 1 base from J, with 22 bases in between. CDR3 DNA: TGCAGTGCTTCAGGGGGGGACTCGACTAGCCGCACAGATACGCAGTATTTT. Amino acid sequence: CSASGGDSTSRTDTQYF.

The chain is built from TRBV29-1 and TRBJ2-5, with D perhaps matching TRBD2 (6 bases). Trimming took off 3 bases at V and 5 bases at J, with 13 bases between the two ends. The germline V gene encodes CDR1 SQVTM and CDR2 ANQGSEA. The CDR3 sequence is 13 residues long. The CDR3 protein is CSVDTAGGETQYF. In DNA form, the CDR3 reads TGCAGCGTTGACACAGCAGGAGGGGAGACCCAGTACTTC.

The chain uses TRBV19 and TRBJ2-3; D is ambiguous. The CDR3 contains 14 residues. V was shortened by 10 bases and J by 1 base, with 15 bases between the two germline ends. Germline CDR1 and CDR2: LNHDA and SQIVND (reference sequence). In DNA form, the CDR3 reads TGTGCCACCCAACCATGGGGTGGCACAGATACGCAGTATTTT. Residues: CATQPWGGTDTQYF.

This clonotype was counted a few times. The chain carries TRBV20-1 and TRBJ2-7; D is unclear. The germline CDR1 and CDR2 sequences are DFQATT and SNEGSKA (reference sequence). The V end lost 0 bases, the J end lost 5 bases, and 14 bases lay between the germline ends. The CDR3 runs to 14 residues. The CDR3 loop is CSARDGSQGHEQYF. In DNA, the CDR3 is TGCAGTGCTAGAGATGGATCCCAAGGCCACGAGCAGTACTTC.

V is TRBV7-6 and J is TRBJ2-5; TRBD2 is a possible D gene (5 bases). This CDR3 has 14 amino acids. CDR1 and CDR2 (germline): SGHVS, FNYEAQ. V was cut by 5 bases and J by 7 bases, with 17 bases left in between. CDR3 sequence (DNA): TGTGCCAGCAGCCAGAGCGGCTCCTCAGGGACCCAGTACTTC. This codes for CASSQSGSSGTQYF.

This clonotype was seen at least ten times. V gene TRBV5-1 combines with J gene TRBJ2-7, with D uncertain. Germline lookup yields CDR1 SGHRS and CDR2 YFSETQ. The CDR3 sequence is 11 residues long. The ends were cut back, 5 bases at V and 6 bases at J, with 9 bases in the middle. CDR3 in amino acids: CASSWNTEQYF. CDR3 nucleotides: TGCGCCAGCAGTTGGAACACCGAGCAGTACTTC.

This clonotype was detected ten times or more. CDR3 DNA sequence: TGTGCCAGCAGCCCATGGACAGATAATCAGCCCCAGCATTTT. This gives the protein CASSPWTDNQPQHF. This rearrangement joins TRBV3-1 to TRBJ1-5; weak D call: TRBD1 (6 bases). CDR3 length equals 14 residues. The germline CDR1 and CDR2 sequences are LGHDT and YNNKEL (reference sequence). Trimming took off 4 bases at V and 4 bases at J, with 11 bases between the two ends.

V and J are TRBV27 and TRBJ2-5, with TRBD2 matching 10 bases. This CDR3 has 16 amino acids. Trimming cost V 5 bases and J 4 bases; bases outside gene matches: 10. Per germline, CDR1 MNHEY and CDR2 SMNVEV (reference sequence). CDR3 DNA: TGTGCCAGCAGTCTCTTCTCTAGCGGGAGAGGAGAGACCCAGTACTTC. As protein: CASSLFSSGRGETQYF.

This clonotype was picked up a small number of times. CDR3 DNA sequence: TGTGCCTGGAGTTATGGGACCGCTTACAATGAGCAGTTCTTC. This translates into CAWSYGTAYNEQFF. This chain connects TRBV30 to TRBJ2-1; D may match TRBD1 or TRBD2 (5 bases each). The V gene lost 2 bases and the J gene lost 4 bases, with 12 bases spanning the gap. Germline V gene sequence: CDR1 GTSNPN, CDR2 SVGIG (reference sequence). The CDR3 consists of 14 residues.

This clonotype showed up just a few times. The V and J genes are TRBV7-6 and TRBJ1-1; maybe TRBD1 (6 bases). The V end lost 5 bases, the J end lost 5 bases, and 21 bases lay between the germline ends. CDR1 and CDR2 from the germline V gene are SGHVS and FNYEAQ. This CDR3 has 16 amino acids. The CDR3 sequence is CASSPGGWGAGTEAFF. CDR3 DNA sequence: TGTGCCAGCAGCCCTGGCGGGTGGGGGGCAGGAACTGAAGCTTTCTTT.

V gene TRBV24-1 combines with J gene TRBJ2-3; D is unclear. The V gene's germline CDR1 is KGHDR and CDR2 SFDVKD. V lost 4 bases, J lost 2 bases, and 6 bases lay in between. This CDR3 is 13 amino acids long. The CDR3 reads CATSETNTDTQYF. The CDR3 DNA is TGTGCCACCAGTGAAACGAACACAGATACGCAGTATTTT.

In this sample, this clonotype turned up a few times. J is TRBJ2-1 and V is TRBV4-1; the D gene is possibly TRBD2 (7 bases). The germline V gene encodes CDR1 MGHRA and CDR2 YSYEKL. The V gene lost 1 base and the J gene lost 8 bases, with 9 bases spanning the gap. The CDR3 consists of 13 residues. CDR3 DNA sequence: TGCGCCAGCAGCCAAGCGGGGGGCGATGAGCAGTTCTTC. This encodes CASSQAGGDEQFF.

This clonotype was counted many times. The gene calls are TRBV5-1 and TRBJ2-3, with 9 bases identical to TRBD2. Germline V lookup: CDR1 SGHRS, CDR2 YFSETQ. This CDR3 comprises 15 residues. V trimming: 7 bases; J trimming: 1 base; junction bases outside the gene matches: 7. The CDR3 DNA reads as TGCGCCAGCGGATTTTCTAGCGGGGGCACAGATACGCAGTATTTT. Residues: CASGFSSGGTDTQYF.

This clonotype appeared a few times. This chain joins TRBV7-9 and TRBJ1-2, with 10 bases lining up with TRBD1. V lost 5 bases, J lost 8 bases, and 8 bases stayed unmatched. This CDR3 contains 14 residues. CDR1 is SEHNR, CDR2 FQNEAQ, per germline (reference sequence). CDR3 amino acids: CASSVRGQGNGYTF. CDR3 nucleotide sequence: TGTGCCAGCAGCGTCCGGGGACAGGGGAACGGCTACACCTTC.

The rearrangement links TRBV7-6 to TRBJ2-3; no clear D gene. V was clipped by 2 bases and J by 0 bases, with 6 bases between them. The CDR3 spans 14 residues. From germline, CDR1 is SGHVS and CDR2 FNYEAQ. CDR3 protein: CASSLTVSTDTQYF. In DNA form, the CDR3 reads TGTGCCAGCAGCTTAACCGTCAGCACAGATACGCAGTATTTT.

The gene calls are TRBV29-1 and TRBJ2-7, with D possibly being TRBD1 (5 bases). The CDR3 consists of 13 residues. Germline CDR1 and CDR2: SQVTM and ANQGSEA. Deletions cut 5 bases from V and 1 base from J, with 12 bases between. The CDR3, as DNA: TGCAGCGTTAATGACAGCCCTTCCTACGAGCAGTACTTC. It is translated as CSVNDSPSYEQYF.

V and J are TRBV29-1 and TRBJ1-1; 7 bases map to TRBD1. Per germline, CDR1 SQVTM and CDR2 ANQGSEA. After removal of 4 bases from V and 6 bases from J, the junction contained 2 bases not matched to a gene. The CDR3 totals 11 residues. The CDR3 protein is CSVARGPEAFF. Written as DNA, the CDR3 is TGCAGCGTTGCGAGGGGGCCTGAAGCTTTCTTT. The full variable domain, its missing parts supplied by reference TRBV29-1 and TRBJ1-1, is SAVISQKPSRDICQRGTSLTIQCQVDSQVTMMFWYRQQPGQSLTLIATANQGSEATYESGFVIDKFPISRPNLTFSTLTVSNMSPEDSSIYLCSVARGPEAFFGQGTRLTVV.

The J gene is TRBJ2-7, the V gene TRBV20-1, with D possibly TRBD1 on 5 matching bases. Germline CDR1 and CDR2: DFQATT and SNEGSKA (reference sequence). Trimming took off 3 bases at V and 1 base at J, with 13 bases between the two ends. The CDR3 is 14 amino acids. The CDR3 sequence is CSASYGRQSYEQYF. CDR3 bases: TGCAGTGCTAGTTATGGCCGACAGTCCTACGAGCAGTACTTC.